There are many counts of the clone carrying this TCR beta chain. No antigen is known for it. The sample belongs to a study of metastatic and nonmetastatic thyroid tumors. Study observations and caveats: For both blood and tumor, malignant thyroid tumors reportedly showed significantly higher TCR beta diversity than benign nodules did.

Patients were all untreated before their thyroid surgery. MiXCR was used by TCRdb to re-call the PCR reads. In the table there are roughly 48,000 clones, about a sixth of which are singletons. Sample: blood. This receptor was obtained from a female donor with papillary thyroid cancer or a benign thyroid nodule (not recorded which). Some clones in this sample may be carry-over from other donors' samples.

CDR3 residues: CSARDKGAGAEAFF. In DNA, the CDR3 is TGCAGTGCTAGAGATAAGGGGGCTGGCGCTGAAGCTTTCTTT. This chain links TRBV20-1 with TRBJ1-1; 7 bases agree with TRBD1. The J segment lost 6 bases and the V segment lost 0 bases, leaving 7 bases of the junction unmatched. CDR3 length: 14 residues. Germline-derived CDR1 and CDR2 are DFQATT and SNEGSKA (reference sequence).